This T cell receptor beta chain came from a study of monozygotic twins with inflammatory bowel disease. Roughly 3,500 ng of total RNA went into each TCR library. Amplification used two nested PCRs: approximately 16 cycles, then around 9 cycles, on TCRalpha/TCRbeta cDNA. TCRdb reprocessed the 5' RACE reads, keeping one entry per CDR3 protein, no DNA. This sample's table has about 110,000 distinct CDR3 sequences. Broader study findings: Among IBD patients, fewer clonotypes were shared with others than among healthy twins, especially with disease activity. The study supported no single strong signal or clonotype linked to IBD.

The length of the CDR3 is 15 residues. CDR1 SNHLY and CDR2 FYNNEI come from the germline V gene. As to this clonotype: Its antigen is unknown.

The origin of this receptor is a human donor with ulcerative colitis or Crohn's disease, or a healthy co-twin of an affected twin (not recorded which). V and J are TRBV2 and TRBJ1-2. The specimen sequenced was blood. The CDR3 region is CASSEFREVTYGYTF.